Listed below are T cell receptor beta chains from one sample, sequenced in a study of metastatic and nonmetastatic thyroid tumors. MiXCR reprocessed the PCR reads for TCRdb. The table includes around 31,000 clones, about 20% detected once. The material sequenced was blood. These receptors came from a female donor with papillary thyroid cancer or a benign thyroid nodule (not recorded which). Some clones in this sample may be carry-over from other donors' samples. Both conserved end residues are part of each CDR3. The order of the fields is V gene, J gene, clone size, D gene, CDR3 DNA, CDR3 protein. A D gene is named only where the DNA matches it firmly. Some rows have no size entry. The others give once, few or many, or a class for an expanded clone.

V: TRBV7-9; J: TRBJ1-2; size: few; D: .; DNA: TGTGCCAGTATCCCAGGAGGACACTATGGCTACACCTTC; CDR3: CASIPGGHYGYTF
V: TRBV6-1; J: TRBJ2-7; size: medium-sized; D: .; DNA: TGTGCCAGCAGTCCTCAGCGGAACGAGCAGTACTTC; CDR3: CASSPQRNEQYF
V: TRBV20-1; J: TRBJ2-2; size: many; D: .; DNA: TGCAGTGCTCGCGACCCGATGGGCCAGGTCGGGGAGCTGTTTTTT; CDR3: CSARDPMGQVGELFF
V: TRBV7-8; J: TRBJ2-7; size: .; D: .; DNA: TGTGCCAGCAGCTTAGTGCCCGGCAGAAGCTCCTACGATCAGTACTTC; CDR3: CASSLVPGRSSYDQYF
V: TRBV5-8; J: TRBJ1-4; size: many; D: TRBD1; DNA: TGTGCCAGCAGCCCGGGACAGACAACTAATGAAAAACTGTTTTTT; CDR3: CASSPGQTTNEKLFF
V: TRBV10-3; J: TRBJ2-1; size: many; D: .; DNA: TGTGCCATCAGTGACCGGTACAATGAGCAGTTCTTC; CDR3: CAISDRYNEQFF
V: TRBV20-1; J: TRBJ2-7; size: many; D: TRBD2; DNA: TGCAGTGCTGAACTCGGGGGGGCTGGCTACGAGCAGTACTTC; CDR3: CSAELGGAGYEQYF
V: TRBV5-1; J: TRBJ1-2; size: many; D: TRBD1; DNA: TGCGCCAGCAGCCAGGGACAGTTCTATGGCTACACCTTC; CDR3: CASSQGQFYGYTF
V: TRBV19; J: TRBJ2-1; size: many; D: .; DNA: TGTGCCAGTAGTATAGTGCACAATGAGCAGTTCTTC; CDR3: CASSIVHNEQFF
V: TRBV6-1; J: TRBJ2-7; size: few; D: TRBD2; DNA: TGTGCCAGCCAATTTCGGGCTAGCGGGGGCTACGAGCAGTACTTC; CDR3: CASQFRASGGYEQYF